This TCR beta chain emerged from a study of identical twins' blood T cells. Points from the study as a whole: Environmental influences on twin similarity could not be excluded.

A previously described protocol, modified, built RNA-based TCR cDNA libraries. MiXCR was run by TCRdb on the 5' RACE reads, yielding one entry per CDR3 protein. Of roughly 380,000 distinct CDR3 sequences in the sample, under 30% were seen once. The CDR3 length is 16 residues. Germline CDR1 is MGHDK and CDR2 is SYGVNS. Trimming stripped 4 bases from V and 6 bases from J, with 19 bases between. This clonotype has a handful of counts. Its specificity is unknown. The donors were healthy female monozygous twins, three pairs in total. The three twin pairs were reared together, likely meeting the same infections.

This receptor was identified in a woman between 18 and 55 years old in good health. Sequencing was carried out using PBMCs. This sequence joins TRBV25-1 and TRBJ2-1; no firm D call. CDR3 residues: CASSVSDGPRINEQFF. DNA of the CDR3: TGTGCCAGCAGTGTATCCGACGGACCACGAATCAATGAGCAGTTCTTC.